The 14 T cell receptor beta chains below were found in one sample sequenced in a study of early T cells in non-severe SARS-CoV-2 infection. TCRdb itself ran the 5' RACE reads through MiXCR, one entry per CDR3 protein. The profile shows more than 25,000 distinct CDR3 sequences, around 4.4% of them singletons. The sequenced material came from whole blood. The receptors derive from an adult who was a healthcare worker with PCR-confirmed SARS-CoV-2 infection or an uninfected control (not recorded which).

At least ten counts were recorded for this clonotype. The chain employs TRBV5-6 and TRBJ2-7, with D perhaps given as TRBD1 or TRBD2 (5 bases each). The length of the CDR3 is 17 residues. Germline V lookup: CDR1 SGHDT, CDR2 YYEEEE. V lost 3 bases to trimming and J lost 3 bases, with 22 bases between them. CDR3 in amino acids: CASSSPRTALGDYEQYF. The CDR3 nucleotides are TGTGCCAGCAGCTCCCCCCGGACGGCCTTGGGGGACTACGAGCAGTACTTC.

This clonotype has ten or more counts. The chain couples TRBV3-1 to TRBJ2-7; D may be TRBD2 (5 bases). CDR1 and CDR2 (germline): LGHDT, YNNKEL (reference sequence). Trimming removed 4 bases from V and 0 bases from J, with 7 bases in between. This CDR3 spans 13 amino acids. CDR3 in DNA: TGTGCCAGCAGCCGAGGGAGCTCCTACGAGCAGTACTTC. Protein product: CASSRGSSYEQYF.

This clonotype was seen repeatedly, ten times or more. V gene TRBV5-5 combines with J gene TRBJ1-1, with D uncertain. The CDR3 has 14 residues. The V gene's germline CDR1 is SGHKS and CDR2 YYEKEE (reference sequence). The V end was cut by 2 bases, the J end by 1 base, with 9 bases between. CDR3 region: CASSFRPQNTEAFF. The CDR3 nucleotides read TGTGCCAGCAGCTTCAGGCCTCAGAACACTGAAGCTTTCTTT.

Only a few counts were recorded for this clonotype. The chain couples TRBV4-1 to TRBJ2-4; 9 bases align to TRBD1. With 5 bases clipped from V and 9 bases from J, the junction kept 8 bases outside the gene matches. The V gene's germline CDR1 is MGHRA and CDR2 YSYEKL. This CDR3 has 14 amino acids. CDR3 DNA sequence: TGCGCCAGCAGCTATCCGGGACAGGGTGCCATTCAGTACTTC. It specifies CASSYPGQGAIQYF.

This clonotype was counted many times. The rearrangement uses TRBV6-1 and TRBJ2-2, with 8 nucleotides matching TRBD2. Germline loops: CDR1 MNHNS, CDR2 SASEGT. The CDR3 has 19 amino acids. After removal of 6 bases from V and 5 bases from J, the junction contained 20 bases not matched to a gene. The CDR3 DNA sequence: TGTGCCAGCAGAAAAGGGCTAGCGGGTTTTACAGGTGATACCGGGGAGCTGTTTTTT. Encoded protein: CASRKGLAGFTGDTGELFF.

The table lists this clonotype with many counts. The J gene is TRBJ2-7, the V gene TRBV3-1, with TRBD1 matching 10 bases. J was trimmed by 2 bases and V by 7 bases; bases with no gene match: 5. There are 14 residues in the CDR3. Looked up from germline, CDR1 is LGHDT and CDR2 is YNNKEL (reference sequence). The CDR3 DNA sequence: TGTGCCAGCACTGTCGGGACAGGGGCCTACGAGCAGTACTTC. Encoded protein: CASTVGTGAYEQYF.

This clonotype was seen more than once but under ten times. The genes are TRBV12-3 or TRBV12-4 and TRBJ1-2; D is unresolved. Between the trimmed V and J ends, which lost 1 base and 4 bases, there was a span of 13 bases. The CDR3 consists of 15 residues. The CDR3 sequence: CASSLGLGSIYGYTF. DNA of the CDR3: TGTGCCAGCAGTTTAGGATTGGGATCAATCTATGGCTACACCTTC.

There are many counts of this clonotype. The chain carries TRBV10-3 and TRBJ2-7; 8 bases match TRBD1. V dropped 7 bases and J dropped 2; count of bases not matched to a gene: 10. From germline, CDR1 is ENHRY and CDR2 SYGVKD. CDR3 length: 15 residues. The DNA for the CDR3 is TGTGCCATCAACCGAGGCCAGGACAGGGCCTACGAGCAGTACTTC. Residues: CAINRGQDRAYEQYF.

This clonotype was counted between two and nine times. This sequence joins TRBV7-9 and TRBJ1-1; no firm D call. Trimming cost V 3 bases and J 6 bases, with 8 bases left between them. Germline V lookup: CDR1 SEHNR, CDR2 FQNEAQ (reference sequence). This CDR3 contains 12 residues. Here the CDR3 reads CASSFAQSEAFF. The CDR3 bases are TGTGCCAGCAGCTTCGCTCAATCTGAAGCTTTCTTT. The whole variable domain, filled in from reference TRBV7-9 and TRBJ1-1, reads DTGVSQNPRHKITKRGQNVTFRCDPISEHNRLYWYRQTLGQGPEFLTYFQNEAQLEKSRLLSDRFSAERPKGSFSTLEIQRTEQGDSAMYLCASSFAQSEAFFGQGTRLTVV.

This clonotype has ten or more counts. The rearrangement links TRBV28 to TRBJ2-4; D perhaps matches TRBD1 (6 bases). The CDR3 sequence is 15 residues long. Germline values: CDR1 MDHEN, CDR2 SYDVKM. The V end was cut by 8 bases, the J end by 3 bases, with 17 bases between. CDR3 DNA sequence: TGTGCCAGCGAAGTAGGGGGTTATGGCAAAAACATTCAGTACTTC. This translates into CASEVGGYGKNIQYF.

In its sample, this clonotype was seen a few times. J is TRBJ1-4 and V is TRBV10-3; TRBD1 might be the D (5 bases). Germline V gives CDR1 ENHRY, CDR2 SYGVKD. The V end lost 0 bases, the J end lost 9 bases, and 11 bases lay between the germline ends. This CDR3 is built from 14 residues. Here the CDR3 reads CAISESTEAQKLFF. The CDR3 DNA follows: TGTGCCATCAGTGAGTCGACAGAGGCTCAAAAACTGTTTTTT.

This clonotype has a count of ten or more. CDR3 region: CASSRPTRGKKLFF. The CDR3 region has the DNA TGTGCCAGTTCCCGTCCTACCCGGGGTAAAAAACTGTTTTTT. The V and J genes are TRBV27 and TRBJ1-4, with D uncertain. This CDR3 spans 14 amino acids. Trimming took 9 bases from V and 9 from J, leaving 20 bases between them. The germline CDR1 and CDR2 sequences are MNHEY and SMNVEV (reference sequence).

This clonotype was detected ten times or more. The chain has TRBV14 and TRBJ2-4, with unresolved D. The CDR3 is 13 residues long. The V end was cut by 4 bases, the J end by 7 bases, with 11 bases between. Germline values: CDR1 SGHDN, CDR2 FVKESK. In DNA form, the CDR3 reads TGTGCCAGCAGCCTGGGTGCACTTAACATTCAGTACTTC. Translation gives CASSLGALNIQYF.

This clonotype was observed at least ten times. CDR3 protein: CASSLGPSSYNEQFF. The CDR3 DNA follows: TGTGCCAGCAGCTTAGGTCCGAGCTCCTACAATGAGCAGTTCTTC. The gene calls are TRBV13 and TRBJ2-1; D remains unclear. Per the germline V gene, CDR1 is PRHDT and CDR2 is FYEKMQ (reference sequence). Deletions cut 0 bases from V and 0 bases from J, with 6 bases between. The CDR3 sequence is 15 residues long.